These T cell receptor beta chains were read from a single sample in a study of cytomegalovirus exposure and HLA in healthy donors. Profiling relied on immunoSEQ multiplex PCR, and the TCRdb table lists in-frame clones only, not all of them. Among about 160,000 clones, approximately 72% were seen once, and the ten largest hold around 6.8%. Specimen: PBMCs. The source of these receptors is a man aged 35 to 55 in good health and CMV-seropositive. Both conserved end residues are part of each CDR3. The D gene is left open where the match is weak. Clone size is shown for a subset of rows, as once, few, many or a class of expanded clone.

>few|TRBJ2-1|TRBV4-2|.
TGTGCCAGCGCGGGGGCGGGTGAGCAGTTCTTC
CASAGAGEQFF
>.|TRBJ1-2|TRBV5-4|TRBD1
TGTGCCAGCAGCGGTGGACAGGGCGGCTGGGATGGCTACACCTTC
CASSGGQGGWDGYTF
>.|TRBJ2-7|TRBV5-1|.
TGCGCCAGCAGCTCAAGGGGCGGTAGCTCCTACGAGCAGTACTTC
CASSSRGGSSYEQYF
>few|TRBJ2-1|TRBV10-3|TRBD2
TGTGCCATCAGTGTGGGGCGGGGGGGCCCGCCCTCCTACAATGAGCAGTTCTTC
CAISVGRGGPPSYNEQFF
>.|TRBJ2-5|TRBV20-1|.
TGCAGTGCTAGCGACCAAGAGACCCAGTACTTC
CSASDQETQYF
>few|TRBJ2-1|TRBV5-4|TRBD2
TGTGCCAGCAGCTTGGCGCGGACTAGCGGGGGGGATGAGCAGTTCTTC
CASSLARTSGGDEQFF
>.|TRBJ1-2|TRBV6-6|TRBD1
TGTGCCAGCAGTCATATTCAGGGGGGTGGCTATGGCTACACCTTC
CASSHIQGGGYGYTF
>.|TRBJ2-5|TRBV5-1|TRBD1
TGCGCCAGCAGCTCTGGGACAGGGGGCGAGACCCAGTACTTC
CASSSGTGGETQYF
>.|TRBJ1-4|TRBV5-1|.
TGCGCCAGCAGCTCCGCTGGGGAGGGGGAAAAACTGTTTTTT
CASSSAGEGEKLFF
>.|TRBJ2-5|TRBV5-1|.
TGCGCCAGCAGCTTGGTGGCGGGCCTCCAAGAGACCCAGTACTTC
CASSLVAGLQETQYF
>once|TRBJ2-7|TRBV4-2|.
TGTGCCAGCAGCCGTTCGAGTGGCGAGCAGTACTTC
CASSRSSGEQYF
>.|TRBJ2-7|TRBV30|.
TGTGCCTGGAGTGTACCGGGGTACATGGACGAGCAGTACTTC
CAWSVPGYMDEQYF
>few|TRBJ1-4|TRBV7-9|.
TGTGCCAGCATCCAAACCGGGCCACAGGGCCCTGAAAAACTGTTTTTT
CASIQTGPQGPEKLFF
>.|TRBJ2-7|TRBV7-6|.
TGTGCCAGCAGCTTAGGGGGGGGGCTGGGGGGACCCTACGAGCAGTACTTC
CASSLGGGLGGPYEQYF
>.|TRBJ2-3|TRBV21-1|.
TGTGCCAGCAGCAAATCAGGGATAGCGGGGACACAAAGCGAAGATACGCAGTATTTT
CASSKSGIAGTQSEDTQYF
>.|TRBJ1-1|TRBV5-4|.
TGTGCCAGCAGCTTGGGTGGACAGCTCAACACTGAAGCTTTCTTT
CASSLGGQLNTEAFF
>.|TRBJ2-1|TRBV25-1|.
TGTGCCAGCAATACCGGGGGGCATGAGCAGTTCTTC
CASNTGGHEQFF
>.|TRBJ1-1|TRBV4-3|.
TGCGCCAGCAGCCCCCGTGCAGGGGTGAACACTGAAGCTTTCTTT
CASSPRAGVNTEAFF
>.|TRBJ2-7|TRBV7-9|TRBD2
TGTGCCTCCCGGGGGACTAGCGGCTCCTACGAGCAGTACTTC
CASRGTSGSYEQYF
>.|TRBJ1-1|TRBV10-3|.
TGTGCCATCACCCCGGGAGGGCTGAACACTGAAGCTTTCTTT
CAITPGGLNTEAFF
>.|TRBJ1-4|TRBV7-2|TRBD1
TGTGCCAGCAGCGCGGACAGGGGGGATGAAAAACTGTTTTTT
CASSADRGDEKLFF
>.|TRBJ2-7|TRBV6-6|.
TGTGCCAGCAGTTACTATCCAGGGGACGAGCAGTACTTC
CASSYYPGDEQYF
>.|TRBJ2-7|TRBV6-1|.
TGTGCCAGCAGTGAAAAAGCCCTCTACGAGCAGTACTTC
CASSEKALYEQYF
>.|TRBJ2-1|TRBV5-6|.
TGTGCCAGCAGCTTGGGAAGGAGCATCAATGAGCAGTTCTTC
CASSLGRSINEQFF
>.|TRBJ2-1|TRBV7-3|TRBD1
TGTGCCAGCAGTTTTCCGGGACAGGGCCTCAATGAGCAGTTCTTC
CASSFPGQGLNEQFF
>.|TRBJ2-7|TRBV11-2|.
TGTGCCAGCAGCCGGGGTAAAGAATACGAGCAGTACTTC
CASSRGKEYEQYF
>few|TRBJ2-3|TRBV9|.
TGTGCCAGCAGGGTAGGGGGGGGAGGCACAGATACGCAGTATTTT
CASRVGGGGTDTQYF
>.|TRBJ2-5|TRBV7-2|.
TGTGCCAGCAGCTTAAATGGAGGAGAGACCCAGTACTTC
CASSLNGGETQYF
>.|TRBJ1-1|TRBV11-2|.
TGTGCCAGCAGCACCGACAGGAAGGTGGGCATGAACACTGAAGCTTTCTTT
CASSTDRKVGMNTEAFF
>few|TRBJ2-3|TRBV5-1|.
TGCGCCAGCAGCCCTGACTCCAGCACAGATACGCAGTATTTT
CASSPDSSTDTQYF
>.|TRBJ1-4|TRBV4-2|.
TGTGCCAGCGGAGAGTGGACCCCAACAGGGGAAAAACTGTTTTTT
CASGEWTPTGEKLFF
>.|TRBJ2-7|TRBV5-4|.
TGTGCCAGCAGCTTTGGCAGGATTATCTACGAGCAGTACTTC
CASSFGRIIYEQYF
>.|TRBJ2-2|TRBV19|.
TGTGCCAGTAGTATAAACACGAACACCGGGGAGCTGTTTTTT
CASSINTNTGELFF
>.|TRBJ2-3|TRBV4-2|TRBD1
TGTGCCAGCAGCCAGTCAGGGGGAGAAGATACGCAGTATTTT
CASSQSGGEDTQYF
>.|TRBJ1-4|TRBV5-1|TRBD1
TGCGCCAGCAGCGGGACAGGTCGGAATGAAAAACTGTTTTTT
CASSGTGRNEKLFF
>.|TRBJ1-6|TRBV4-1|TRBD1
TGCGCCAGCAGCCCACAGGGGGCTGATAATTCACCCCTCCACTTT
CASSPQGADNSPLHF
>few|TRBJ1-6|TRBV7-8|.
TGTGCCAGCAGCTTCAGGGGTAATTCACCCCTCCACTTT
CASSFRGNSPLHF
>once|TRBJ1-4|TRBV15|TRBD1
TGTGCCACCAGCAGAGGAGAGACAGGGGGAGGTGAAAAACTGTTTTTT
CATSRGETGGGEKLFF
>.|TRBJ2-2|TRBV27|.
TGTGCCACCATGATTTTACAGGGTTCGAACACCGGGGAGCTGTTTTTT
CATMILQGSNTGELFF
>.|TRBJ1-1|TRBV5-1|.
TGCGCCAGCAGCTTGGGTCCAGGGAGGGCTGAAGCTTTCTTT
CASSLGPGRAEAFF
>.|TRBJ2-7|TRBV10-1|.
TGCGCCAGCAGTACCGGACAAGGTTCCTACGAGCAGTACTTC
CASSTGQGSYEQYF
>.|TRBJ1-5|TRBV27|.
TGTGCCAGCAGTTCCGTGGCAGGGGTTCGCGGGGGTCAGCCCCAGCATTTT
CASSSVAGVRGGQPQHF
>once|TRBJ1-4|TRBV5-8|.
TGTGCCAGCAGCTTGGTAGCTAATGAAAAACTGTTTTTT
CASSLVANEKLFF
>.|TRBJ2-2|TRBV10-3|.
TGTGCCATCGGTGTGCTGACGGAGGGTAGCACCGGGGAGCTGTTTTTT
CAIGVLTEGSTGELFF
>once|TRBJ2-5|TRBV11-3|.
TGTGCCAGCAGCTTAAGTCTTGAGGGAGAGACCCAGTACTTC
CASSLSLEGETQYF